Shown below are 28 T cell receptor beta chains from a single sample sequenced in a study of blood T cells in healthy people across ages. Using a J-beta primer mix together with a sample-barcoded 5' primer, a second PCR was run for roughly 6 to 11 cycles. Each CDR3 protein gets one entry after TCRdb re-called the 5' RACE reads with MiXCR. The repertoire holds some 1,500,000 distinct CDR3 sequences, with approximately 42% as singletons. Specimen: blood. The receptors here all came from a woman aged 18-29 years in good health.

This sequence joins TRBV29-1 and TRBJ2-3, with D possibly TRBD2 on 6 matching bases. Germline V gene lookup returns CDR1 SQVTM and CDR2 ANQGSEA. The V gene lost 4 bases and the J gene lost 3 bases, with 23 bases spanning the gap. The length of the CDR3 is 17 residues. The CDR3 protein is CSVGPSVKVQGTDTQYF. In DNA, the CDR3 is TGCAGCGTTGGACCTAGCGTGAAGGTCCAAGGTACAGATACGCAGTATTTT.

The rearrangement links TRBV3-1 to TRBJ1-5; D is ambiguous. This CDR3 contains 15 residues. V dropped 1 base and J dropped 7 bases, with 14 bases sitting between them. Germline CDR1 LGHDT, CDR2 YNNKEL (reference sequence). CDR3 amino acids: CASSQGRLKWQPQHF. The CDR3 region has the DNA TGTGCCAGCAGCCAAGGCAGGCTCAAGTGGCAGCCCCAGCATTTT.

The J gene is TRBJ2-1, the V gene TRBV21-1; the D call in the table, TRBD2, was not verified against the DNA. TRBV21-1 is shown as a pseudogene. This CDR3 is built from 18 residues. The CDR3 DNA sequence: TGTGCCGGCAGCAGAAAATGGCAGAGTAGCGGGGGTAATAATGAGCAGTTCTTC. Its protein is CAGSRKWQSSGGNNEQFF.

The chain carries TRBV7-9 and TRBJ1-2, with D perhaps TRBD1 (5 bases). Trimming left V 3 bases short and J 0 bases short, with 11 bases between. The CDR3 runs 15 residues. Germline V gene lookup returns CDR1 SEHNR and CDR2 FQNEAQ (reference sequence). For the CDR3, the DNA is TGTGCCAGCAGCTTCGGGACTATTACTAACTATGGCTACACCTTC. Its protein is CASSFGTITNYGYTF.

The chain recombines TRBV25-1 with TRBJ1-2; D gene ambiguous. The V gene lost 10 bases and the J gene lost 5 bases, with 5 bases spanning the gap. The germline V gene encodes CDR1 MGHDK and CDR2 SYGVNS. The CDR3 covers 9 residues. CDR3 protein: CATRYGYTF. CDR3 nucleotide sequence: TGTGCCACGCGATATGGCTACACCTTC.

This clonotype was recorded many times. The chain has TRBV6-5 and TRBJ1-1; 7 positions agree with TRBD1. The ends lost 4 bases at V and 5 bases at J; junction bases unmatched: 13. Germline CDR1 and CDR2: MNHEY and SVGAGI. This CDR3 region has 16 residues. CDR3 in amino acids: CASSFGQGDSGTEAFF. DNA for the CDR3: TGTGCCAGCAGTTTTGGGCAGGGGGATTCGGGAACTGAAGCTTTCTTT.

The sample holds a few counts of this clonotype. This chain uses TRBV15 with TRBJ2-3; no clear D. Germline CDR1 and CDR2: LNHNV and YYDKDF (reference sequence). CDR3 length: 17 residues. Trimming shortened V by 1 base and J by 0 bases, and 14 bases separated the two germline ends. CDR3 protein: CATSRALRLTSTDTQYF. In nucleotides, the CDR3 is TGTGCCACCAGCAGAGCCCTTAGATTAACTAGCACAGATACGCAGTATTTT.

The chain has TRBV7-2 and TRBJ2-1; perhaps TRBD2 as D (5 bases). V lost 5 bases, J lost 4 bases, and 18 bases lay in between. CDR3 size: 16 residues. CDR1 SGHTA and CDR2 FQGNSA come from the germline V gene. As DNA, the CDR3 is TGTGCCAGCAGCCCAGTCGCGACTATGCGTTACAATGAGCAGTTCTTC. It translates to CASSPVATMRYNEQFF.

In the case of this clonotype: A read error may produce the germline difference seen at one junction end. The J gene is TRBJ1-2, the V gene TRBV12-3 or TRBV12-4, with TRBD1 identical over 8 bases. The CDR3 is made up of 13 amino acids. In DNA form, the CDR3 reads TGTGCCAGCAGAGAGACAGGGGTCTATGACTACACCTTC. Protein sequence: CASRETGVYDYTF.

This chain connects TRBV20-1 to TRBJ2-5; TRBD2 aligns across 16 bases. The V segment lost 6 bases and the J segment 11 bases; nucleotides outside the gene matches: 21. The germline CDR1 and CDR2 sequences are DFQATT and SNEGSKA (reference sequence). This CDR3 region has 18 residues. The CDR3 here is CSACLGTSGRVDYNEQYF. In nucleotides, the CDR3 is TGCAGTGCCTGCTTGGGGACTAGCGGGAGGGTTGACTACAATGAGCAGTACTTC.

This clonotype was observed a few times. This sequence joins TRBV12-3 or TRBV12-4 and TRBJ1-2; no definite D call. There are 13 residues in the CDR3. V dropped 7 bases and J dropped 4 bases, with 13 bases sitting between them. This CDR3 reads CASTARRIYGYTF. CDR3 DNA sequence: TGTGCCAGCACTGCTCGGCGGATCTATGGCTACACCTTC.

This clonotype was counted a few times. The chain uses TRBV20-1 and TRBJ2-1; no firm D call. CDR3 size: 12 residues. Trimming removed 4 bases at V and 4 bases at J, with 8 bases between. Germline lookup yields CDR1 DFQATT and CDR2 SNEGSKA (reference sequence). CDR3: CSAKTPYNEQFF. The CDR3 nucleotides are TGCAGTGCTAAGACACCGTACAATGAGCAGTTCTTC.

The chain carries TRBV4-3 and TRBJ2-7; maybe TRBD2 (6 bases). With the DNA end fitting TRBJ2-5 better, the J assignment may be wrong. Germline loops: CDR1 LGHNA, CDR2 YSLEER. The CDR3 runs to 16 residues. CDR3 residues: CASSVAVGTRGETQYF. In DNA, the CDR3 is TGCGCCAGCAGCGTGGCTGTCGGGACTCGAGGGGAGACCCAGTACTTC.

This clonotype was seen at least ten times. The V and J genes are TRBV4-3 and TRBJ1-4, with 7 bases lining up with TRBD1. This CDR3 has 15 amino acids. V trimming: 4 bases; J trimming: 0 bases; junction bases outside the gene matches: 2. From germline, CDR1 is LGHNA and CDR2 YSLEER. CDR3 protein: CASSPGTATNEKLFF. The DNA for the CDR3 is TGCGCCAGCAGCCCTGGGACAGCAACTAATGAAAAACTGTTTTTT.

This rearrangement joins TRBV6-2 or TRBV6-3 to TRBJ2-4, with 8 bases lining up with TRBD1. Trimming took 6 bases from V and 1 from J; bases not matched to a gene: 5. The V gene's germline CDR1 is MNHEY and CDR2 SVGEGT. This CDR3 has 15 residues. In DNA form, the CDR3 reads TGTGCCAGCAGACCCCGGGACAGGGCCAAAAACATTCAGTACTTC. This sequence encodes CASRPRDRAKNIQYF.

This clonotype has a single count. This chain joins TRBV2 and TRBJ2-1, with a tentative D call TRBD1 (5 bases). Trimming cost V 8 bases and J 5 bases, with 13 bases left between them. CDR3 length: 13 amino acids. Germline CDR1 SNHLY, CDR2 FYNNEI. In DNA form, the CDR3 reads TGTGCCAGCGAAACAGGAAGGAACAATGAGCAGTTCTTC. Translated, it gives CASETGRNNEQFF.

This clonotype has a handful of counts. The V gene is TRBV4-1, the J gene TRBJ2-1; D perhaps matches TRBD1 (5 bases). The CDR3 spans 17 residues. V was shortened by 4 bases and J by 6 bases, with 22 bases between the two germline ends. Germline values: CDR1 MGHRA, CDR2 YSYEKL. CDR3: CASSPSSGLMDINEQFF. The DNA for the CDR3 is TGCGCCAGCAGCCCCTCCAGTGGGCTGATGGACATCAATGAGCAGTTCTTC.

The chain is built from TRBV12-3 or TRBV12-4 and TRBJ1-2; maybe TRBD1 (6 bases). Deletions cut 3 bases from V and 4 bases from J, with 12 bases between. The CDR3 runs 14 residues. Here the CDR3 reads CASSFNRVGYGYTF. Here the CDR3 DNA reads TGTGCCAGCAGTTTCAACAGGGTGGGCTATGGCTACACCTTC.

Of note for this clonotype: A read error may be the cause here, since a much bigger clone is one base away. The chain carries TRBV10-3 and TRBJ2-7, with TRBD2 as a possible D gene (6 bases). V gave up 5 bases and J gave up 7 bases, with 18 bases separating them. The CDR3 loop spans 14 amino acids. Germline CDR1 ENHRY, CDR2 SYGVKD. The CDR3 sequence: CAISPGTPYNEQYF. The CDR3 nucleotides are TGTGCCATCAGTCCCGGGACTCCCTACAATGAGCAGTACTTC.

The chain joins TRBV4-1 to TRBJ2-3; D might be TRBD2 (7 bases). The germline gives CDR1 MGHRA, CDR2 YSYEKL. This CDR3 has 15 residues. V lost 1 base and J lost 3, with 11 bases in between. CDR3 sequence: CASSQGGGATDTQYF. CDR3 coding DNA: TGCGCCAGCAGCCAAGGTGGGGGGGCGACAGATACGCAGTATTTT.

CDR3 coding DNA: TGTGCCAGCAGCTTAAACAGGGGGCGGCGGACTGAAGCTTTCTTT. It is translated as CASSLNRGRRTEAFF. V is TRBV11-2 and J is TRBJ1-1; TRBD1 agrees at 9 bases. The germline gives CDR1 SGHAT, CDR2 FQNNGV. The CDR3 length is 15 residues. V dropped 2 bases and J dropped 5; count of bases not matched to a gene: 6.

In its sample, this clonotype was seen a few times. J is TRBJ2-7 and V is TRBV9, with 8 nucleotides matching TRBD2. Germline assignment: CDR1 SGDLS and CDR2 YYNGEE. CDR3 size: 17 residues. Losses at the gene ends were 4 bases for V and 3 bases for J; bases not matched to a gene: 15. CDR3 sequence (DNA): TGTGCCAGCAGCTCCCCGGCAGCGGGAGCGAACAACTACGAGCAGTACTTC. Protein sequence: CASSSPAAGANNYEQYF.

The chain recombines TRBV9 with TRBJ2-3; 11 bases are shared with TRBD1. Looked up from germline, CDR1 is SGDLS and CDR2 is YYNGEE. This CDR3 is built from 17 residues. V was clipped by 3 bases and J by 2 bases; unmatched bases: 8. CDR3 loop: CASSAGQGATLTDTQYF. As DNA, the CDR3 is TGTGCCAGCAGCGCTGGACAGGGGGCGACTCTCACAGATACGCAGTATTTT.

The V and J genes are TRBV4-2 and TRBJ2-6, with 10 bases lining up with TRBD2. The CDR3 is 19 residues long. CDR1 is LGHNA and CDR2 is YNFKEQ in the germline V gene. After removal of 1 base from V and 0 bases from J, the junction contained 6 bases not matched to a gene. The CDR3 nucleotides read TGTGCCAGCAGCCAAGTTTTTAGCGGGGGGATCTCTGGGGCCAACGTCCTGACTTTC. This gives the protein CASSQVFSGGISGANVLTF.

This clonotype has only a few counts. This chain links TRBV20-1 with TRBJ2-5; the match to TRBD1 covers 7 bases. The CDR3 totals 14 residues. J was trimmed by 11 bases and V by 3 bases; bases with no gene match: 15. The V gene's germline CDR1 is DFQATT and CDR2 SNEGSKA (reference sequence). The CDR3 reads CSARGDSKHNEQYF. The CDR3 region has the DNA TGCAGTGCTAGGGGGGACAGCAAACACAATGAGCAGTACTTC.

The V and J genes are TRBV20-1 and TRBJ2-5; D perhaps matches TRBD2 (6 bases). Trimming left V 7 bases short and J 1 base short, with 16 bases between. Germline CDR1 DFQATT, CDR2 SNEGSKA (reference sequence). This CDR3 comprises 14 residues. The CDR3 DNA sequence: TGCAGTGTGGGAGGAGGTGGGGCCCAAGAGACCCAGTACTTC. As protein: CSVGGGGAQETQYF.

This clonotype appeared a few times. This sequence joins TRBV5-6 and TRBJ2-5; the match to TRBD1 covers 7 bases. The CDR3 extends over 14 amino acids. Germline assignment: CDR1 SGHDT and CDR2 YYEEEE. The V segment lost 2 bases and the J segment 5 bases; nucleotides outside the gene matches: 6. CDR3 sequence (DNA): TGTGCCAGCAGCTTCACAGGGGACGGTGAGACCCAGTACTTC. Amino acids: CASSFTGDGETQYF.

This clonotype was detected only a few times. The chain is built from TRBV12-3 or TRBV12-4 and TRBJ1-6; tentatively, D is TRBD1 (6 bases). Trimming stripped 2 bases from V and 6 bases from J, with 11 bases between. The CDR3 runs 15 residues. This CDR3 reads CASSLLDRLNSPLHF. The CDR3, as DNA: TGTGCCAGCAGTTTACTCGACAGGCTTAATTCACCCCTCCACTTT.